These 19 T cell receptor beta chains came from one sample sequenced in a study of graft-versus-host responses after intestinal transplantation. Sequencing used immunoSEQ multiplex PCR; TCRdb keeps in-frame clones, though not all of them. The sample has some 70,000 clones, 80% to 95% seen once. The specimen comprised bone marrow, sampled 734 days after intestinal transplantation. The receptors come from a human patient who received an intestinal transplant, so some T cells may come from the graft donor.

The chain has TRBV2 and TRBJ2-2, with 10 bases fitting TRBD2. Germline V lookup: CDR1 SNHLY, CDR2 FYNNEI. V lost 5 bases to trimming and J lost 1 base; unmatched junction nucleotides: 4. The CDR3 loop spans 16 amino acids. Written as DNA, the CDR3 is TGTGCCAGCAGTACCCGGACTAGCGGGAACACCGGGGAGCTGTTTTTT. This encodes CASSTRTSGNTGELFF. The full variable domain, rest sourced from reference TRBV2 and TRBJ2-2, is EPEVTQTPSHQVTQMGQEVILRCVPISNHLYFYWYRQILGQKVEFLVSFYNNEISEKSEIFDDQFSVERPDGSNFTLKIRSTKLEDSAMYFCASSTRTSGNTGELFFGEGSRLTVL.

The chain recombines TRBV30 with TRBJ1-2, with D tentatively TRBD1 (6 bases). The V gene's germline CDR1 is GTSNPN and CDR2 SVGIG (reference sequence). Trimming cost V 3 bases and J 3 bases, with 8 bases left between them. The CDR3 length is 12 residues. The CDR3 is CAWRGADYGYTF. DNA of the CDR3: TGTGCCTGGAGGGGGGCGGACTATGGCTACACCTTC.

J is TRBJ2-1 and V is TRBV2, with D maybe TRBD2 (6 bases). Germline V gene data show CDR1 as SNHLY and CDR2 as FYNNEI. V lost 3 bases to trimming and J lost 8 bases, with 11 bases between them. There are 13 residues in the CDR3. CDR3 loop: CASSDLTGDEQFF. CDR3 DNA sequence: TGTGCCAGCAGTGACCTAACGGGGGATGAGCAGTTCTTC.

The chain joins TRBV7-9 to TRBJ1-1, with no clear D. With 5 bases removed from V and 8 bases from J, the gap between germline ends came to 15 bases. This CDR3 contains 13 residues. Germline V lookup: CDR1 SEHNR, CDR2 FQNEAQ (reference sequence). The CDR3 spells CASSLGEVREAFF. CDR3 DNA sequence: TGTGCCAGCAGCCTAGGTGAGGTGCGGGAAGCTTTCTTT.

This rearrangement joins TRBV4-1 to TRBJ1-2; 8 bases map to TRBD1. Per germline, CDR1 MGHRA and CDR2 YSYEKL. The CDR3 contains 16 residues. V lost 0 bases to trimming and J lost 7 bases; unmatched junction nucleotides: 10. CDR3 coding DNA: TGCGCCAGCAGCCAAGATTACCCCTCAGGGGGCGGTGGCTACACCTTC. Translation gives CASSQDYPSGGGGYTF.

This clone appeared once. This sequence joins TRBV6-1 and TRBJ2-7, with TRBD1 identical over 10 bases. With 6 bases clipped from V and 4 bases from J, the junction kept 6 bases outside the gene matches. The germline V gene has CDR1 MNHNS and CDR2 SASEGT. The CDR3 contains 14 residues. The CDR3 DNA follows: TGTGCCAGCAGGGCCGGGACAGGGGTGTACGAGCAGTACTTC. Translation gives CASRAGTGVYEQYF.

The chain has TRBV2 and TRBJ2-2; D is unresolved. Germline lookup yields CDR1 SNHLY and CDR2 FYNNEI. The CDR3 is 14 amino acids. V was cut by 1 base and J by 1 base, with 4 bases left in between. The CDR3 DNA reads TGTGCCAGCAGTGAAGGGTGGAACACCGGGGAGCTGTTTTTT. Translating it yields CASSEGWNTGELFF.

The rearrangement uses TRBV2 and TRBJ2-7, with D possibly being TRBD1 (6 bases). The CDR3 length is 13 residues. Trimming stripped 8 bases from V and 0 bases from J, with 11 bases between. Germline V gives CDR1 SNHLY, CDR2 FYNNEI. The DNA for the CDR3 is TGTGCCAGCTTCAGGGGCGGCTCCTACGAGCAGTACTTC. Encoded protein: CASFRGGSYEQYF.

The chain has TRBV27 and TRBJ2-2; D gene ambiguous. The V gene's germline CDR1 is MNHEY and CDR2 SMNVEV (reference sequence). The CDR3 is 15 residues long. Trimming left V 2 bases short and J 6 bases short, with 13 bases between. The CDR3 reads CASSLARMRAGELFF. The CDR3 bases are TGTGCCAGCAGTTTAGCCCGCATGAGAGCCGGGGAGCTGTTTTTT.

The rearrangement joins TRBV14 to TRBJ2-1, with D perhaps TRBD1 (6 bases). This CDR3 has 16 residues. CDR1 and CDR2 (germline): SGHDN, FVKESK. V gave up 3 bases and J gave up 4 bases, with 16 bases separating them. In DNA form, the CDR3 reads TGTGCCAGCAGCCAGAAACAGGGTCGACGATACAATGAGCAGTTCTTC. Residues: CASSQKQGRRYNEQFF.

The CDR3 spells CASSLTSGRATDTQYF. The CDR3 nucleotides are TGTGCCAGCAGCTTGACTAGCGGGAGGGCGACAGATACGCAGTATTTT. The V and J genes are TRBV7-9 and TRBJ2-3; 14 bases agree with TRBD2. CDR1 and CDR2 from the germline V gene are SEHNR and FQNEAQ (reference sequence). Trimming cost V 3 bases and J 3 bases; bases outside gene matches: 2. The CDR3 has 16 amino acids.

This chain uses TRBV5-5 with TRBJ1-1; D is unresolved. V was pared by 1 base and J by 1 base, with 5 bases between. CDR1 is SGHKS and CDR2 is YYEKEE in the germline V gene (reference sequence). This CDR3 spans 13 amino acids. The CDR3 DNA is TGTGCCAGCAGCTTGACGGCGAACACTGAAGCTTTCTTT. Protein product: CASSLTANTEAFF.

CDR3 nucleotides: TGTGCCAGTACCCCCAGGCCCCCGTGGGATTGGATAGACAATGAGCAGTTCTTC. Translated, it gives CASTPRPPWDWIDNEQFF. The chain uses TRBV19 and TRBJ2-1; D is uncertain. Germline CDR1 reads LNHDA; CDR2 reads SQIVND (reference sequence). The CDR3 totals 18 residues. V was cut by 7 bases and J by 5 bases, with 27 bases left in between.

The rearrangement links TRBV13 to TRBJ2-1; the match to TRBD1 covers 7 bases. Looked up from germline, CDR1 is PRHDT and CDR2 is FYEKMQ (reference sequence). The V and J ends lost 0 bases and 0 bases, in that order; junction bases with no gene match: 8. The CDR3 runs 18 residues. The CDR3 nucleotides are TGTGCCAGCAGCTTAGGGGGGGTGACAGGGAACTCCTACAATGAGCAGTTCTTC. Encoded protein: CASSLGGVTGNSYNEQFF.

The chain uses TRBV10-2 and TRBJ1-6; unclear D gene. The germline gives CDR1 WSHSY, CDR2 SAAADI. The V and J ends lost 7 bases and 5 bases respectively, with 12 bases between them. The CDR3 is 14 residues long. The chain's CDR3 is CASTVSMNNSPLHF. CDR3 in DNA: TGCGCCAGCACCGTCTCGATGAATAATTCACCCCTCCACTTT.

The chain carries TRBV29-1 and TRBJ2-7; TRBD2 might be the D (7 bases). The V end was cut by 5 bases, the J end by 3 bases, with 26 bases between. Germline V gene data show CDR1 as SQVTM and CDR2 as ANQGSEA. The CDR3 is made up of 17 amino acids. The CDR3 nucleotides read TGCAGCGTTCGCACCAGGACAGTGCGAGGGGAGGGCTACGAGCAGTACTTC. This sequence encodes CSVRTRTVRGEGYEQYF.

Note on this clone: Mismatch with germline at one junction end may stem from a read error. V and J are TRBV11-3 and TRBJ1-1; D possibly corresponds to TRBD1 (5 bases). Per germline, CDR1 SGHNT and CDR2 YENEEA. This CDR3 has 17 residues. CDR3 residues: CASSQGVPLSLNTEAFF. In DNA, the CDR3 is TGCGCCAGCAGCCAGGGTGTCCCTCTTTCCTTGAACACTGAAGCTTTCTTT.

The chain recombines TRBV6-5 with TRBJ2-5; D remains ambiguous. CDR1 and CDR2 (germline): MNHEY, SVGAGI. Trimming cost V 2 bases and J 2 bases, with 3 bases left between them. The CDR3 loop spans 12 amino acids. The CDR3 here is CASSYTQETQYF. CDR3 nucleotide sequence: TGTGCCAGCAGTTACACACAAGAGACCCAGTACTTC.

Here the CDR3 reads CASTYPRTGVHEQYF. The CDR3 bases are TGTGCCAGCACCTATCCGAGGACAGGGGTCCACGAGCAGTACTTC. The rearrangement links TRBV5-6 to TRBJ2-7; 9 bases match TRBD1. The CDR3 consists of 15 residues. Germline V gene data show CDR1 as SGHDT and CDR2 as YYEEEE. V lost 6 bases and J lost 5; bases outside the gene matches: 12.